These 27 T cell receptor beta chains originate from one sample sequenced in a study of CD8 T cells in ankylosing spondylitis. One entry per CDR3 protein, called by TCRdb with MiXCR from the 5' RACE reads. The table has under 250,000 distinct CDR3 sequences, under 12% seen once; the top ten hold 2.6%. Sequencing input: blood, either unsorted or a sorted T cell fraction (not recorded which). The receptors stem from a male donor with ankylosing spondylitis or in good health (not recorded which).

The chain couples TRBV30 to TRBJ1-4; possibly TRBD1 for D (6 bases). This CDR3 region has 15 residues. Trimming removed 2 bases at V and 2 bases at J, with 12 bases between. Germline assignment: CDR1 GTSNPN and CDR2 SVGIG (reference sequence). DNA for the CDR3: TGTGCCTGGAGTCTACACAGGGTGACTAATGAAAAACTGTTTTTT. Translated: CAWSLHRVTNEKLFF.

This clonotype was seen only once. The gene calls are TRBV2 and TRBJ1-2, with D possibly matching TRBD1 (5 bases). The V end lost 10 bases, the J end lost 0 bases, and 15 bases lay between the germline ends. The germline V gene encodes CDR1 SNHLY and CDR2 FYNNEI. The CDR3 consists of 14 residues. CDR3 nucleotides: TGTGCCACCACCCTGGACACTCCTAACTATGGCTACACCTTC. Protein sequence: CATTLDTPNYGYTF.

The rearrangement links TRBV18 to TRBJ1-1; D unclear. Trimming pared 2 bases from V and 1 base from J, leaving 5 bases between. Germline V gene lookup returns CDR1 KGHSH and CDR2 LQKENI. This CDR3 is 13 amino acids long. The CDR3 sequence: CASSPFQNTEAFF. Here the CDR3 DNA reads TGTGCCAGCTCACCATTCCAGAACACTGAAGCTTTCTTT.

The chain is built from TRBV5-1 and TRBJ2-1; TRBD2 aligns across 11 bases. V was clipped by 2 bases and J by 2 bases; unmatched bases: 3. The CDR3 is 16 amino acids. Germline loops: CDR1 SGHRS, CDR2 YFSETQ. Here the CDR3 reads CASSLTSGGPYNEQFF. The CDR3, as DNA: TGCGCCAGCAGCTTAACTAGCGGGGGTCCCTACAATGAGCAGTTCTTC.

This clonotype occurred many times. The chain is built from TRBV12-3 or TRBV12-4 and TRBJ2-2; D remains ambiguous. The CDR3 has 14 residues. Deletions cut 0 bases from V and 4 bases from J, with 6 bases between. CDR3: CASSLAGFTGELFF. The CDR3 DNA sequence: TGTGCCAGCAGTTTAGCGGGGTTCACCGGGGAGCTGTTTTTT.

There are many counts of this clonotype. The CDR3 region is CASSLSAGTEAFF. The CDR3 DNA reads TGTGCCAGCAGTTTATCAGCGGGAACTGAAGCTTTCTTT. The chain combines TRBV12-3 or TRBV12-4 with TRBJ1-1; D is ambiguous. V gave up 2 bases and J gave up 5 bases, with 9 bases separating them. There are 13 residues in the CDR3.

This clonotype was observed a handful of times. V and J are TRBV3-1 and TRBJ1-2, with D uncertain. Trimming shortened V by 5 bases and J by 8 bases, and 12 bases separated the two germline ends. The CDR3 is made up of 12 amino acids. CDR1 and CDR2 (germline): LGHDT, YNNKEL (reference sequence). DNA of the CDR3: TGTGCCAGCAGCGATACCCCCAGCGGCTACACCTTC. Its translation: CASSDTPSGYTF.

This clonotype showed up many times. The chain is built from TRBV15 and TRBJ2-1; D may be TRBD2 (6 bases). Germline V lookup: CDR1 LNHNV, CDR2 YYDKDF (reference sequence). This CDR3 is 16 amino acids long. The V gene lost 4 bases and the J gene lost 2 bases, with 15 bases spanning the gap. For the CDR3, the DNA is TGTGCCACCAGCAAGGGCCGCGGGATCGCCTACAATGAGCAGTTCTTC. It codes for CATSKGRGIAYNEQFF.

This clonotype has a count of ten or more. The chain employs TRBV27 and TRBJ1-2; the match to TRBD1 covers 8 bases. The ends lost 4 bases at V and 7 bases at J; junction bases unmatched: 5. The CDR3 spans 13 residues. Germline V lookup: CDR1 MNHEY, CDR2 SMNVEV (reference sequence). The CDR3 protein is CASSSGQGPGYTF. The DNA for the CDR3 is TGTGCCAGCAGTTCAGGACAGGGACCTGGCTACACCTTC.

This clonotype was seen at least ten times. Here the CDR3 DNA reads TGTGCCAGCAGCCCCTCCTCCGCCGAGCAGTACTTC. Protein: CASSPSSAEQYF. The rearrangement uses TRBV7-9 and TRBJ2-7; D remains ambiguous. Germline assignment: CDR1 SEHNR and CDR2 FQNEAQ (reference sequence). Trimming removed 5 bases at V and 6 bases at J, with 11 bases between. The CDR3 has 12 residues.

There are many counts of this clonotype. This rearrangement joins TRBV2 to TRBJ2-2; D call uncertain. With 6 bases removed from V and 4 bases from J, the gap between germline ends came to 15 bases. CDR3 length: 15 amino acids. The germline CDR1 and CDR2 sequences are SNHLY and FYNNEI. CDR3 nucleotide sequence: TGTGCCAGCAGGGAAACGATTAGACCCACCGGGGAGCTGTTTTTT. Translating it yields CASRETIRPTGELFF.

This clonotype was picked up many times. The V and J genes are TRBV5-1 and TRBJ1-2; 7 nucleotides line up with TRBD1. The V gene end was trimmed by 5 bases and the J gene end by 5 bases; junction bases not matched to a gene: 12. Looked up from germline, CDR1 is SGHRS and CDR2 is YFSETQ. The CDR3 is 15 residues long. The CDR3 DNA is TGCGCCAGCAGATGGACAGGCGGCCAAGGATATGGCTACACCTTC. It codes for CASRWTGGQGYGYTF.

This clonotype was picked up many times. CDR3 DNA: TGTGCCAGCAGCTTTAGCACTGAAGCTTTCTTT. Residues: CASSFSTEAFF. The J gene is TRBJ1-1, the V gene TRBV5-5; the D is unclear. Germline CDR1 is SGHKS and CDR2 is YYEKEE (reference sequence). The germline V and J ends were trimmed by 2 bases and 4 bases, with 3 bases remaining between them. This CDR3 contains 11 residues. The full variable domain, completed using reference TRBV5-5 and TRBJ1-1, is DAGVTQSPTHLIKTRGQQVTLRCSPISGHKSVSWYQQVLGQGPQFIFQYYEKEERGRGNFPDRFSARQFPNYSSELNVNALLLGDSALYLCASSFSTEAFFGQGTRLTVV.

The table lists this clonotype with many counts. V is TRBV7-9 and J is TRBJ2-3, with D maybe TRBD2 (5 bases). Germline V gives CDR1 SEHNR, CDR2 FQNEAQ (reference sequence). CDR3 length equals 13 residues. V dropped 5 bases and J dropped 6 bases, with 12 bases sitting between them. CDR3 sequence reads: CASSGLSRDTQYF. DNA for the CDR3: TGTGCCAGCAGCGGACTTTCTCGGGATACGCAGTATTTT.

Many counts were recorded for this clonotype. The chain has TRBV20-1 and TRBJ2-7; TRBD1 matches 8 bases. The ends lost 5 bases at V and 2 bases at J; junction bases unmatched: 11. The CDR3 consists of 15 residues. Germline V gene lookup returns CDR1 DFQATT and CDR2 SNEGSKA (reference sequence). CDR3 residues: CSASISGTGTYEQYF. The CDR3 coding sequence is TGCAGTGCTTCAATATCCGGGACAGGAACCTACGAGCAGTACTTC.

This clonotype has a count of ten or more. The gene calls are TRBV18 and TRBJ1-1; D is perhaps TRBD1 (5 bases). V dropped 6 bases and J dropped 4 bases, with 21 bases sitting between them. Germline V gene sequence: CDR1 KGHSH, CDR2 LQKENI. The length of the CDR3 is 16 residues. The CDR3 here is CASSPTGPPGGTEAFF. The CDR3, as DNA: TGTGCCAGCTCCCCTACGGGACCCCCCGGTGGCACTGAAGCTTTCTTT. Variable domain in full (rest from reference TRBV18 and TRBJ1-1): NAGVMQNPRHLVRRRGQEARLRCSPMKGHSHVYWYRQLPEEGLKFMVYLQKENIIDESGMPKERFSAEFPKEGPSILRIQQVVRGDSAAYFCASSPTGPPGGTEAFFGQGTRLTVV.

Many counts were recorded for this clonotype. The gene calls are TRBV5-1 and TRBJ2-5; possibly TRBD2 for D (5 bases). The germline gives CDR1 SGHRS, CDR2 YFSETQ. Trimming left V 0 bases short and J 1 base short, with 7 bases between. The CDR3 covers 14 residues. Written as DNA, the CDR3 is TGCGCCAGCAGCTTGGCCACTAGCCAAGAGACCCAGTACTTC. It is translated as CASSLATSQETQYF.

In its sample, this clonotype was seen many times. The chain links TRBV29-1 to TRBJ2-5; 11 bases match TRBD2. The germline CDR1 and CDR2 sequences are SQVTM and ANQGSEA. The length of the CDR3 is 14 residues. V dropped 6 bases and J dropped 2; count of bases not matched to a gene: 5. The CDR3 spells CSVGLAGSQETQYF. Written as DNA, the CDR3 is TGCAGCGTCGGACTAGCGGGCAGTCAAGAGACCCAGTACTTC.

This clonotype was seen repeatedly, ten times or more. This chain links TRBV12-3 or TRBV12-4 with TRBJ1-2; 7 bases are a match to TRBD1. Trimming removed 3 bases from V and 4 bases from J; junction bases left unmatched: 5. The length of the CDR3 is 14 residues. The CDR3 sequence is CASSFEGAGYGYTF. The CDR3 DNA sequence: TGTGCCAGCAGTTTCGAGGGGGCTGGCTATGGCTACACCTTC.

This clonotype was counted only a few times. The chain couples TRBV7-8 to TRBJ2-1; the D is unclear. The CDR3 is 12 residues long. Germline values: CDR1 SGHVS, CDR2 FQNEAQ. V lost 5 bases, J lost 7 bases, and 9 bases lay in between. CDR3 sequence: CASSLVTNEQFF. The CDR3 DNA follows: TGTGCCAGCAGCCTAGTGACTAATGAGCAGTTCTTC.

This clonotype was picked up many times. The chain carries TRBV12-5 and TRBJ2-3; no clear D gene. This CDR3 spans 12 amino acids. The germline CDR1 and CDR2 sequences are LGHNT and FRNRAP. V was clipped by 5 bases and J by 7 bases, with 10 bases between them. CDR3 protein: CASGAHLNTQYF. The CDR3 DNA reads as TGTGCTAGTGGTGCCCATTTAAATACGCAGTATTTT.

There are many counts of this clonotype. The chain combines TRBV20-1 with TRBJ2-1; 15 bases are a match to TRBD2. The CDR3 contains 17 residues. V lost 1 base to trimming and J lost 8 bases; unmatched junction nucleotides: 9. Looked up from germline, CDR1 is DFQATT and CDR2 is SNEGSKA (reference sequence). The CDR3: CSARGGLAGGPVDEQFF. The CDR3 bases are TGCAGTGCTAGAGGTGGACTAGCGGGAGGGCCAGTCGATGAGCAGTTCTTC.

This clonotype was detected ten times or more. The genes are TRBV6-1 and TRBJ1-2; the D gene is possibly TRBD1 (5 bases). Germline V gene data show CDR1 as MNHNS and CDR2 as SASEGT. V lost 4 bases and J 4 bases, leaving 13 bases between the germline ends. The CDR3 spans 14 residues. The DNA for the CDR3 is TGTGCCAGCAGTGTCCACGGGACGGCCTATGGCTACACCTTC. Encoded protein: CASSVHGTAYGYTF.

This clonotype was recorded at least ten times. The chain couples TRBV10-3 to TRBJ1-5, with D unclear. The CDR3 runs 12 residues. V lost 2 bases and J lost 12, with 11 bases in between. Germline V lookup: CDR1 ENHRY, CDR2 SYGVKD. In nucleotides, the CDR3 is TGTGCCATCAGTGAGCTAGGAACGCTCCAGCATTTT. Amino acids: CAISELGTLQHF.

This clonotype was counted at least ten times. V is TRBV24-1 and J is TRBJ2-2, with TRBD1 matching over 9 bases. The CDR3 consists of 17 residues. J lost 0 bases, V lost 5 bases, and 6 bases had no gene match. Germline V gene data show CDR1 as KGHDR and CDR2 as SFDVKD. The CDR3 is CATSAGTGSSNTGELFF. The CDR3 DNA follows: TGTGCCACCAGTGCCGGGACAGGGTCCTCGAACACCGGGGAGCTGTTTTTT.

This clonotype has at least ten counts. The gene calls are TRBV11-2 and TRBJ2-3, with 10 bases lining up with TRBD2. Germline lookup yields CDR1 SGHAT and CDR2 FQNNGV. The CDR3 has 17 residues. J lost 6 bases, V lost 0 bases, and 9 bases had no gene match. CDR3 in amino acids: CASSLDGSGRARDTQYF. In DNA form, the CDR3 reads TGTGCCAGCAGCTTAGATGGCAGCGGGAGGGCCCGGGATACGCAGTATTTT.

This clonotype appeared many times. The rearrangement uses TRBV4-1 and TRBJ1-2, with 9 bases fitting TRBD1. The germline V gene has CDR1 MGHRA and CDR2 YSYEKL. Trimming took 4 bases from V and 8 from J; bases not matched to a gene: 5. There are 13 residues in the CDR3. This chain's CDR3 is CASSRDREKGYTF. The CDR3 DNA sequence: TGCGCCAGCAGCCGGGACAGGGAGAAAGGCTACACCTTC.